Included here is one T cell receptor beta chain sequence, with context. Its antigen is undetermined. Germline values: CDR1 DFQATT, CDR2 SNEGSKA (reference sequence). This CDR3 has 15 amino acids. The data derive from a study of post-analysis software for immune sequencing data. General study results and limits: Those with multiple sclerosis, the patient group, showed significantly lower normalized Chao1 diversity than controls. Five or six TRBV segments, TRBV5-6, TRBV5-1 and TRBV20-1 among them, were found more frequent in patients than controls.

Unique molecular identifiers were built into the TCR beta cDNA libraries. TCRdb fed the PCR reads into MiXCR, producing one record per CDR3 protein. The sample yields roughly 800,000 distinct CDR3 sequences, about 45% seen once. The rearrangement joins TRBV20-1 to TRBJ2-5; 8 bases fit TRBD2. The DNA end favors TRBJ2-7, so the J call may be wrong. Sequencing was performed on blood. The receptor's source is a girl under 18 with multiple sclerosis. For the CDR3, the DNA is TGCAGTGCTATTGGGTGGAGCGGGAGTTCCTACGAGCAGTACTTC. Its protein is CSAIGWSGSSYEQYF.